This TCR beta chain was identified during a study of blood T cell repertoires in COVID-19. Background on the study: Donors in the United States, Italy and Spain gave samples during acute or convalescent COVID-19.

The CDR3 runs to 15 residues. Germline CDR1 MNHEY, CDR2 SVGEGT. V trimming: 2 bases; J trimming: 8 bases; junction bases outside the gene matches: 7. Clones were read by immunoSEQ multiplex PCR, and TCRdb kept only the in-frame ones, dropping some. The data show about 20,000 clones, about 90% seen once. Material: peripheral blood. This chain joins TRBV6-2 or TRBV6-3 and TRBJ2-1; TRBD2 matches 9 bases. The source of this sequence is a man between 65 and 79 years old with active COVID-19. The CDR3 DNA reads as TGTGCCAGCAGTTACCCGCGGGAGGGCGTGGATGAGCAGTTCTTC. Protein: CASSYPREGVDEQFF.